Here is one TCR beta chain with its context. The target antigen is unknown. The data stem from a study of beta chain features in type 1 diabetes. Notes on the study in general: Moderately but significantly shorter TCRB CDR3s were found in Type 1 diabetes patients in all four CD4+ subsets.

The whole isolated RNA underwent reverse transcription, so sequencing captured expressed TCRB transcripts. Profiled with immunoSEQ multiplex PCR; TCRdb holds only in-frame clones, not every one. Of some 660,000 clones listed, 11% to 15% are singletons. Germline V CDR1 and CDR2: MNHEY, SVGAGI. The V and J ends lost 7 bases and 1 base respectively, with 11 bases between them. The CDR3 has 15 amino acids. This clonotype originated in a man between 18 and 35 years old with type 1 diabetes. The chain uses TRBV6-5 and TRBJ2-6; D might be TRBD1 (6 bases). The source material was naive CD4+ T cells from blood. The CDR3 bases are TGTGCCAGCACCCCACAGGGTTCTGGGGCCAACGTCCTGACTTTC. This codes for CASTPQGSGANVLTF.